A single sample is the source of the 22 T cell receptor beta chains below, sequenced in a study of cytomegalovirus exposure and HLA in healthy donors. Repertoires were generated with immunoSEQ multiplex PCR, while TCRdb's copy carries only in-frame clones and drops some. The profile shows 100,000 to 120,000 clones, about 85% of them singletons. The material sequenced was PBMCs. Receptors originate from a young woman in good health and CMV-seronegative.

The V call is TRBV9, the J call TRBJ2-2, with D possibly matching TRBD2 (5 bases). Germline V CDR1 and CDR2: SGDLS, YYNGEE. The V gene lost 0 bases and the J gene lost 7 bases, with 13 bases spanning the gap. The CDR3 has 15 amino acids. The CDR3 DNA reads TGTGCCAGCAGCGTAGATGTTTCGGGGAACGGGGAGCTGTTTTTT. It translates to CASSVDVSGNGELFF.

The chain couples TRBV30 to TRBJ2-7; D is possibly TRBD1 (5 bases). Per the germline V gene, CDR1 is GTSNPN and CDR2 is SVGIG (reference sequence). The CDR3 is 12 residues long. The germline V and J ends were trimmed by 5 bases and 4 bases, with 12 bases remaining between them. The CDR3 nucleotides are TGTGCCTGGGCCAGGGAAGTATACGAGCAGTACTTC. It is translated as CAWAREVYEQYF.

The chain couples TRBV9 to TRBJ1-1; possible D gene TRBD1, 6 bases. The CDR3 consists of 15 residues. The germline V gene encodes CDR1 SGDLS and CDR2 YYNGEE. V lost 0 bases and J lost 2, with 11 bases in between. The CDR3 nucleotides are TGTGCCAGCAGCGTAGAAACAGGGATTAACACTGAAGCTTTCTTT. This gives the protein CASSVETGINTEAFF.

This rearrangement joins TRBV27 to TRBJ2-1; D possibly corresponds to TRBD2 (5 bases). From germline, CDR1 is MNHEY and CDR2 SMNVEV (reference sequence). Deletions cut 1 base from V and 0 bases from J, with 13 bases between. This CDR3 is 17 amino acids long. The CDR3 spells CASSLFGVPSSYNEQFF. The CDR3 region has the DNA TGTGCCAGCAGTTTATTCGGGGTCCCAAGCTCCTACAATGAGCAGTTCTTC.

The chain links TRBV11-2 to TRBJ1-6; 7 nucleotides match TRBD1. The V segment lost 0 bases and the J segment 7 bases; nucleotides outside the gene matches: 3. CDR1 SGHAT and CDR2 FQNNGV come from the germline V gene. The CDR3 is made up of 15 amino acids. The chain's CDR3 is CASSLDQGGNSPLHF. The DNA for the CDR3 is TGTGCCAGCAGCTTAGATCAGGGGGGCAATTCACCCCTCCACTTT.

The CDR3 DNA sequence: TGTGCCAGCAGCTACGGGACAACCGAGCAGTACTTC. This translates into CASSYGTTEQYF. V and J are TRBV5-4 and TRBJ2-7, with D possibly being TRBD1 (6 bases). The CDR3 extends over 12 amino acids. CDR1 is SGHNT and CDR2 is YYREEE in the germline V gene (reference sequence). V lost 3 bases, J lost 6 bases, and 10 bases lay in between.

J is TRBJ1-1 and V is TRBV27; unclear D gene. Trimming shortened V by 5 bases and J by 7 bases, and 11 bases separated the two germline ends. CDR3 size: 12 residues. CDR1 MNHEY and CDR2 SMNVEV come from the germline V gene (reference sequence). CDR3 loop: CASSQTTGEAFF. CDR3 sequence (DNA): TGTGCCAGCAGTCAAACTACGGGTGAAGCTTTCTTT.

A single count supports this clone. The genes are TRBV6-5 and TRBJ2-7, with D maybe TRBD1 (6 bases). V lost 6 bases and J 0 bases, leaving 15 bases between the germline ends. This CDR3 is 15 amino acids long. Germline V gives CDR1 MNHEY, CDR2 SVGAGI. CDR3 sequence: CASSPVGQPSYEQYF. CDR3 DNA sequence: TGTGCCAGCAGCCCCGTCGGACAGCCCTCCTACGAGCAGTACTTC.

The chain has TRBV27 and TRBJ2-7; D is ambiguous. V shed 2 bases and J shed 0 bases, with 8 bases lying between them. CDR1 and CDR2 (germline): MNHEY, SMNVEV (reference sequence). The CDR3 is made up of 14 amino acids. The CDR3 DNA sequence: TGTGCCAGCAGTTTAGGGCGAAGCTCCTACGAGCAGTACTTC. Translating it yields CASSLGRSSYEQYF.

The sample holds a few counts of this clone. This chain uses TRBV25-1 with TRBJ2-3; 12 nucleotides align to TRBD2. CDR1 is MGHDK and CDR2 is SYGVNS in the germline V gene. J was trimmed by 3 bases and V by 6 bases; bases with no gene match: 10. The CDR3 sequence is 17 residues long. The CDR3 bases are TGTGCCAGCAGGACCCGAGGACTAGCGGGGTTAACAGATACGCAGTATTTT. This encodes CASRTRGLAGLTDTQYF.

The V gene is TRBV19, the J gene TRBJ2-7; tentatively, D is TRBD2 (6 bases). Per germline, CDR1 LNHDA and CDR2 SQIVND (reference sequence). This CDR3 has 14 residues. The V gene lost 8 bases and the J gene lost 3 bases, with 17 bases spanning the gap. The DNA for the CDR3 is TGTGCCAGTCGGATCCCCCGGGAGTACTACGAGCAGTACTTC. This sequence encodes CASRIPREYYEQYF.

The chain combines TRBV4-1 with TRBJ2-1; 11 bases are shared with TRBD2. Trimming took 1 base from V and 9 from J; bases not matched to a gene: 2. This CDR3 has 14 amino acids. Germline V gene data show CDR1 as MGHRA and CDR2 as YSYEKL. CDR3 sequence reads: CASSQGLAGIEQFF. Written as DNA, the CDR3 is TGCGCCAGCAGCCAAGGACTAGCGGGGATTGAGCAGTTCTTC.

The rearrangement links TRBV6-5 to TRBJ2-7; 7 bases are shared with TRBD1. The J segment lost 3 bases and the V segment lost 3 bases, leaving 11 bases of the junction unmatched. The CDR3 runs to 16 residues. CDR1 is MNHEY, CDR2 SVGAGI, per germline. CDR3 sequence: CASSYSTGTELYEQYF. The CDR3 bases are TGTGCCAGCAGTTATTCAACCGGGACAGAACTCTACGAGCAGTACTTC.

The chain joins TRBV7-9 to TRBJ1-2, with 8 bases identical to TRBD1. The CDR3 extends over 14 amino acids. V trimming: 5 bases; J trimming: 3 bases; junction bases outside the gene matches: 5. The germline V gene has CDR1 SEHNR and CDR2 FQNEAQ (reference sequence). The CDR3 sequence is CASSTGTGDYGYTF. The CDR3 nucleotides read TGTGCCAGCAGCACCGGGACAGGAGACTATGGCTACACCTTC. The full variable domain, completed using reference TRBV7-9 and TRBJ1-2, is DTGVSQNPRHKITKRGQNVTFRCDPISEHNRLYWYRQTLGQGPEFLTYFQNEAQLEKSRLLSDRFSAERPKGSFSTLEIQRTEQGDSAMYLCASSTGTGDYGYTFGSGTRLTVV.

The chain uses TRBV28 and TRBJ2-7; the D is unclear. The CDR3 is 13 residues long. Trimming stripped 1 base from V and 0 bases from J, with 4 bases between. CDR1 is MDHEN, CDR2 SYDVKM, per germline. CDR3 in DNA: TGTGCCAGCAGTTTATCCAGCTCCTACGAGCAGTACTTC. Amino acids: CASSLSSSYEQYF. Variable domain in full (rest from reference TRBV28 and TRBJ2-7): DVKVTQSSRYLVKRTGEKVFLECVQDMDHENMFWYRQDPGLGLRLIYFSYDVKMKEKGDIPEGYSVSREKKERFSLILESASTNQTSMYLCASSLSSSYEQYFGPGTRLTVT.

V and J are TRBV5-6 and TRBJ1-1, with D tentatively TRBD1 (6 bases). V shed 0 bases and J shed 5 bases, with 11 bases lying between them. CDR3 length equals 14 residues. Germline values: CDR1 SGHDT, CDR2 YYEEEE. The DNA for the CDR3 is TGTGCCAGCAGCTTGGGAGGGGGAAGGACTGAAGCTTTCTTT. Translated, it gives CASSLGGGRTEAFF.

The chain links TRBV27 to TRBJ1-5; no definite D call. Looked up from germline, CDR1 is MNHEY and CDR2 is SMNVEV (reference sequence). The V end lost 5 bases, the J end lost 1 base, and 15 bases lay between the germline ends. This CDR3 spans 16 amino acids. CDR3 nucleotides: TGTGCCAGCAGTCCGCAAGCGATGGTGAGCAATCAGCCCCAGCATTTT. Its protein is CASSPQAMVSNQPQHF.

This chain links TRBV5-1 with TRBJ2-1; TRBD1 might be the D (5 bases). Germline V lookup: CDR1 SGHRS, CDR2 YFSETQ. The length of the CDR3 is 14 residues. V gave up 3 bases and J gave up 5 bases, with 12 bases separating them. In DNA form, the CDR3 reads TGCGCCAGCAGCTGGAGTGACAGCAACAATGAGCAGTTCTTC. Its translation: CASSWSDSNNEQFF.

This clone was detected only once. The V gene is TRBV9, the J gene TRBJ1-2; D unresolved. This CDR3 is built from 13 residues. The germline gives CDR1 SGDLS, CDR2 YYNGEE. The V gene lost 0 bases and the J gene lost 4 bases, with 7 bases spanning the gap. The CDR3 region has the DNA TGTGCCAGCAGCGTAGTGGGAGGCTATGGCTACACCTTC. Translating it yields CASSVVGGYGYTF.

The chain uses TRBV7-6 and TRBJ2-3; TRBD1 aligns across 8 bases. The length of the CDR3 is 16 residues. Trimming cost V 1 base and J 1 base; bases outside gene matches: 4. Germline V gives CDR1 SGHVS, CDR2 FNYEAQ. CDR3 DNA sequence: TGTGCCAGCAGCTTAGAAGCAGGGGGCGGCACAGATACGCAGTATTTT. Its translation is CASSLEAGGGTDTQYF.

The chain couples TRBV6-4 to TRBJ2-1, with a weak D call TRBD2 (5 bases). The CDR3 covers 13 residues. Germline CDR1 is MRHNA and CDR2 is SNTAGT. V lost 5 bases and J 8 bases, leaving 13 bases between the germline ends. CDR3 sequence reads: CASSYTVGDEQFF. The CDR3 bases are TGTGCCAGCAGTTATACAGTGGGAGATGAGCAGTTCTTC.

The chain joins TRBV4-2 to TRBJ1-1, with TRBD1 matching 9 bases. V was pared by 7 bases and J by 3 bases, with 9 bases of the junction left unmatched. Germline CDR1 is LGHNA and CDR2 is YNFKEQ. The CDR3 extends over 15 amino acids. CDR3 residues: CASTSRDRGDTEAFF. CDR3 DNA sequence: TGTGCCAGCACCTCACGAGACAGGGGGGACACTGAAGCTTTCTTT.